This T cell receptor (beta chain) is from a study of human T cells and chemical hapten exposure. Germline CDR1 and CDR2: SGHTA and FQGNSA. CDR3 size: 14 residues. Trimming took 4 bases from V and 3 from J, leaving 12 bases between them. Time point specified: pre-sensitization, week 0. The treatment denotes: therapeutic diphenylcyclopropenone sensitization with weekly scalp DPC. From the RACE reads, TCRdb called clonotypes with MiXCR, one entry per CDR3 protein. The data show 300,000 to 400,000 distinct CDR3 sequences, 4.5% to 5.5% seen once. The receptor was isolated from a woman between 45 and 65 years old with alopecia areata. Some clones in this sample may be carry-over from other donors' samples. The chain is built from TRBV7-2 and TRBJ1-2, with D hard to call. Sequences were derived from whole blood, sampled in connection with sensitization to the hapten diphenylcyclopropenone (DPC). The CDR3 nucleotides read TGTGCCAGCAGCTCAAGCACGAATTACTATGGCTACACCTTC. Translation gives CASSSSTNYYGYTF. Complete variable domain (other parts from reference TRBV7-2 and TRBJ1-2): GAGVSQSPSNKVTEKGKDVELRCDPISGHTALYWYRQSLGQGLEFLIYFQGNSAPDKSGLPSDRFSAERTGGSVSTLTIQRTQQEDSAVYLCASSSSTNYYGYTFGSGTRLTVV.